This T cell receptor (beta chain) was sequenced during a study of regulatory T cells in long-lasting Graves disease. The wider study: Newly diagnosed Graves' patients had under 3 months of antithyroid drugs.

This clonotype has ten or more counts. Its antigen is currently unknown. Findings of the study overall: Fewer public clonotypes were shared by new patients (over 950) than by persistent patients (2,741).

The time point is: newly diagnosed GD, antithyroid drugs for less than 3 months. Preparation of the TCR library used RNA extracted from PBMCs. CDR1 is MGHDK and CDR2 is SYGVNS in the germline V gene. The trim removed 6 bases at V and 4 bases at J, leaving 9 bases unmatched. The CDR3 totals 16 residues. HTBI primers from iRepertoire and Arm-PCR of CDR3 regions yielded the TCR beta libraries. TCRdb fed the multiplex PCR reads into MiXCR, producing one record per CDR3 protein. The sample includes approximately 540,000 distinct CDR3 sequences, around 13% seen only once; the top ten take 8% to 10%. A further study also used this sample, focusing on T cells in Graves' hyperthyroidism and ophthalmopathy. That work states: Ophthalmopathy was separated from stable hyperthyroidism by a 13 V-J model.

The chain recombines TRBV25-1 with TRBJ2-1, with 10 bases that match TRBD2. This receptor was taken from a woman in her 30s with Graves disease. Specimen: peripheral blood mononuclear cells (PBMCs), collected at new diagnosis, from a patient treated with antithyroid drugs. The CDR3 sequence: CASSLNLAGAYNEQFF. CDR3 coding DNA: TGTGCCAGCAGCCTCAACCTAGCGGGAGCTTACAATGAGCAGTTCTTC.